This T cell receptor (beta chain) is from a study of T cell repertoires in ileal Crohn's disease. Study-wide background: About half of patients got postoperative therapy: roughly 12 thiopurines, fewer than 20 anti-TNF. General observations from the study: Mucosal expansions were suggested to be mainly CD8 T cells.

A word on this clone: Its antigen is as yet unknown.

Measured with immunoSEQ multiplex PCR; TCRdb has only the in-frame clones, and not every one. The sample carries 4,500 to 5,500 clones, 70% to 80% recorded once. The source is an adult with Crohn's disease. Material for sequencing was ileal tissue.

CDR3 nucleotides: TGCGCCAGCAGCTTGAGCGGGAAGGTGATGGATACGCAGTATTTT. Protein product: CASSLSGKVMDTQYF. The V gene is TRBV5-1, the J gene TRBJ2-3; 7 bases align to TRBD2. The length of the CDR3 is 15 residues. With 1 base clipped from V and 6 bases from J, the junction kept 8 bases outside the gene matches. CDR1 and CDR2 (germline): SGHRS, YFSETQ.